One sample yielded the 16 T cell receptor beta chains listed below, sequenced in a study of lymphopenia after photon versus proton radiotherapy. The data were produced by immunoSEQ multiplex PCR, yet TCRdb's version contains in-frame clones alone and is incomplete. The sample lists 40,000 to 45,000 clones; about 82% were seen once. Sequencing was performed on peripheral blood, taken from a patient treated with proton-based radiotherapy. The receptors were gathered from a woman in her seventies with pancreatic cancer. Some clones in this sample may be carry-over from other donors' samples.

The J gene is TRBJ2-5, the V gene TRBV27; a weak D match, TRBD1 (5 bases). This CDR3 comprises 14 residues. CDR1 is MNHEY, CDR2 SMNVEV, per germline (reference sequence). The V and J ends lost 5 bases and 3 bases respectively, with 13 bases between them. The CDR3 sequence: CASSPAQGEETQYF. In nucleotides, the CDR3 is TGTGCCAGCAGTCCCGCCCAGGGCGAAGAGACCCAGTACTTC.

V usage is TRBV2 and J usage is TRBJ2-3; 12 bases line up with TRBD2. This CDR3 is built from 17 residues. Germline assignment: CDR1 SNHLY and CDR2 FYNNEI. The V gene end was trimmed by 6 bases and the J gene end by 4 bases; junction bases not matched to a gene: 11. The CDR3 reads CASSERLAGAIPDTQYF. The CDR3 nucleotides are TGTGCCAGCAGCGAAAGACTAGCGGGAGCTATTCCAGATACGCAGTATTTT. Looking up the rest from reference TRBV2 and TRBJ2-3 gives the full variable domain: EPEVTQTPSHQVTQMGQEVILRCVPISNHLYFYWYRQILGQKVEFLVSFYNNEISEKSEIFDDQFSVERPDGSNFTLKIRSTKLEDSAMYFCASSERLAGAIPDTQYFGPGTRLTVL.

This clone has only a few counts. CDR3 region: CASSSGPYEQYF. The CDR3, as DNA: TGTGCCAGCAGCTCGGGGCCCTACGAGCAGTACTTC. The chain joins TRBV28 to TRBJ2-7; D is possibly TRBD1 or TRBD2 (5 bases each). Germline values: CDR1 MDHEN, CDR2 SYDVKM. The V and J ends lost 6 bases and 2 bases respectively, with 8 bases between them. The CDR3 sequence is 12 residues long.

The gene calls are TRBV27 and TRBJ1-1; TRBD1 matches 8 bases. Looked up from germline, CDR1 is MNHEY and CDR2 is SMNVEV (reference sequence). CDR3 length equals 16 residues. V trimming: 2 bases; J trimming: 5 bases; junction bases outside the gene matches: 10. The CDR3 loop is CASSLGDRRRETEAFF. The CDR3 nucleotides read TGTGCCAGCAGTTTAGGGGACAGGCGGCGGGAGACTGAAGCTTTCTTT.

V and J are TRBV6-1 and TRBJ1-2; perhaps TRBD1 as D (6 bases). This CDR3 region has 15 residues. Per germline, CDR1 MNHNS and CDR2 SASEGT. Trimming shortened V by 2 bases and J by 1 base, and 11 bases separated the two germline ends. The CDR3: CASSEQGILNYGYTF. CDR3 sequence (DNA): TGTGCCAGCAGTGAACAGGGGATTCTTAACTATGGCTACACCTTC.

V usage is TRBV10-3 and J usage is TRBJ2-1; weak D call: TRBD2 (6 bases). CDR1 ENHRY and CDR2 SYGVKD come from the germline V gene. This CDR3 is 16 amino acids long. V shed 4 bases and J shed 0 bases, with 13 bases lying between them. The CDR3 protein is CAISGRDSSSYNEQFF. CDR3 in DNA: TGTGCCATCAGTGGGAGGGACTCGAGCTCCTACAATGAGCAGTTCTTC.

The rearrangement uses TRBV7-2 and TRBJ1-1; D is uncertain. V lost 3 bases and J 3 bases, leaving 8 bases between the germline ends. This CDR3 is built from 13 residues. The germline V gene has CDR1 SGHTA and CDR2 FQGNSA. For the CDR3, the DNA is TGTGCCAGCAGCTTTAATCAGTACACTGAAGCTTTCTTT. Amino acids: CASSFNQYTEAFF.

This chain joins TRBV27 and TRBJ2-3; 10 positions match TRBD2. The CDR3 runs 17 residues. The germline V gene encodes CDR1 MNHEY and CDR2 SMNVEV (reference sequence). Unmatched junction bases numbered 3, after V lost 0 bases and J lost 0 bases. The CDR3, as DNA: TGTGCCAGCAGTTTATCGCAGACTAGCGGGAGCACAGATACGCAGTATTTT. Residues: CASSLSQTSGSTDTQYF.

Here the CDR3 reads CASTRTGALNSPLHF. For the CDR3, the DNA is TGTGCCAGCACTCGGACAGGGGCACTTAATTCACCCCTCCACTTT. The chain has TRBV2 and TRBJ1-6; 9 bases are shared with TRBD1. There are 15 residues in the CDR3. Germline lookup yields CDR1 SNHLY and CDR2 FYNNEI. Unmatched junction bases numbered 7, after V lost 7 bases and J lost 6 bases.

In its sample, this clone was seen once. The rearrangement uses TRBV19 and TRBJ1-4; 7 positions agree with TRBD1. CDR3 length equals 15 residues. Germline CDR1 is LNHDA and CDR2 is SQIVND (reference sequence). V trimming: 4 bases; J trimming: 6 bases; junction bases outside the gene matches: 8. In DNA form, the CDR3 reads TGTGCCAGTAGTACAAGACAGGGTGTGGATGAAAAACTGTTTTTT. This codes for CASSTRQGVDEKLFF.

The rearrangement uses TRBV2 and TRBJ1-4; 9 nucleotides line up with TRBD1. V lost 5 bases, J lost 5 bases, and 3 bases stayed unmatched. Germline V lookup: CDR1 SNHLY, CDR2 FYNNEI. The CDR3 loop spans 14 amino acids. The CDR3 spells CASSRTGGNEKLFF. The CDR3 bases are TGTGCCAGCAGTCGAACAGGGGGCAATGAAAAACTGTTTTTT.

The CDR3 bases are TGTGCCAGCAGCGACCGACTAGCGGGAGGGAATGAGCAGTTCTTC. It specifies CASSDRLAGGNEQFF. The genes are TRBV9 and TRBJ2-1, with 14 bases aligning to TRBD2. The CDR3 is 15 residues long. Unmatched junction bases numbered 3, after V lost 3 bases and J lost 7 bases. Germline V gene sequence: CDR1 SGDLS, CDR2 YYNGEE.

The chain recombines TRBV4-2 with TRBJ2-5, with 9 bases lining up with TRBD2. This CDR3 comprises 16 residues. The V segment lost 0 bases and the J segment 2 bases; nucleotides outside the gene matches: 4. Germline-derived CDR1 and CDR2 are LGHNA and YNFKEQ. CDR3 in DNA: TGTGCCAGCAGCCAAGACCTAGCGGGATTGCAAGAGACCCAGTACTTC. Translation: CASSQDLAGLQETQYF.

The CDR3 is CASSAPGDLNTEAFF. For the CDR3, the DNA is TGTGCCAGTAGTGCCCCCGGGGACCTTAACACTGAAGCTTTCTTT. The chain combines TRBV19 with TRBJ1-1; a weak D match, TRBD1 (5 bases). The CDR3 is 15 residues long. Germline V CDR1 and CDR2: LNHDA, SQIVND (reference sequence). Trimming pared 5 bases from V and 2 bases from J, leaving 15 bases between.

The gene calls are TRBV6-5 and TRBJ2-1, with TRBD1 as a possible D gene (5 bases). Per the germline V gene, CDR1 is MNHEY and CDR2 is SVGAGI. V was pared by 2 bases and J by 2 bases, with 10 bases between. This CDR3 region has 15 residues. CDR3 bases: TGTGCCAGCAGTTACGGCAGGGCCGCCTACAATGAGCAGTTCTTC. Translating it yields CASSYGRAAYNEQFF.

The chain uses TRBV29-1 and TRBJ2-7; D unclear. This CDR3 region has 12 residues. Germline V gives CDR1 SQVTM, CDR2 ANQGSEA. V shed 0 bases and J shed 4 bases, with 7 bases lying between them. For the CDR3, the DNA is TGCAGCGTTGAAGATAAACCTTACGAGCAGTACTTC. Its protein product is CSVEDKPYEQYF.